The T cell receptor beta chain described here comes from a study of cytomegalovirus exposure and HLA in healthy donors. Study background: Tens of millions of unique TCRs from HLA-typed donors were held in an early release of data.

Study conclusions and caveats: Within an earlier analysis, most TCR beta V segments proved productive either about 87% or about 30% of the time. From TCR beta sequences, most subjects' HLA-A and HLA-B alleles were reportedly predicted accurately.

Points on this clone: Its cognate antigen is unknown.

CDR3 length: 13 amino acids. Trimming removed 5 bases at V and 2 bases at J, with 9 bases between. Germline V gene data show CDR1 as SNHLY and CDR2 as FYNNEI. In the PCR, 60 Vbeta and 13 Jbeta primers were used. The table came from immunoSEQ multiplex PCR; TCRdb's copy has only in-frame clones and leaves some out. Found here are approximately 300,000 clones, 84% of them singletons; the top ten hold more than 1.5%. The clonotype was recovered from a woman aged 40 to 49 in good health and CMV-seropositive. The V and J genes are TRBV2 and TRBJ1-1; D is undetermined. Sequences were obtained from PBMCs. CDR3 DNA sequence: TGTGCCAGCAGTCGACAATCTAACACTGAAGCTTTCTTT. Translated: CASSRQSNTEAFF.